This T cell receptor (beta chain) derives from a study of cytomegalovirus exposure and HLA in healthy donors. Study-level background: It was reported in a later analysis that the 120 or so validation repertoires used the same platform as the approximately 670 first-cohort repertoires. Overall study results and limits: In vitro checks showed that three CMV-associated chains really do target CMV antigens.

TCRdb's table, derived via immunoSEQ multiplex PCR, lists solely in-frame clones and lacks some. Of a few hundred thousand clones listed, over 75% were seen once; the top ten hold 0.9% to 1%. With respect to this clone: Its cognate antigen is unknown. An end of the junction does not agree with germline; a read error may underlie this.

This CDR3 has 14 amino acids. Germline CDR1 and CDR2: PRHDT and FYEKMQ (reference sequence). The chain employs TRBV13 and TRBJ2-1; D remains ambiguous. The receptor was derived from a man aged 30-40 years in good health and CMV-seronegative. Sequencing used PBMCs. The CDR3 reads CASSLESIHNEQFF. In DNA, the CDR3 is TGTGCCAGCAGCTTAGAATCGATCCACAACGAGCAGTTCTTC.